What follows are 10 T cell receptor beta chains derived from one specimen sequenced in a study of T cell responses to AZD1222 COVID-19 vaccine. Sequenced by immunoSEQ multiplex PCR; TCRdb stores in-frame clones only, minus some. Among about 120,000 clones listed, around 92% were seen once. The input for sequencing was peripheral blood, taken 28 days after the second AZD1222 dose. The source is an adult who received the AZD1222 COVID-19 vaccine.

The chain employs TRBV2 and TRBJ2-7; TRBD2 might be the D (7 bases). V lost 7 bases and J lost 6, with 16 bases in between. The length of the CDR3 is 13 residues. The germline CDR1 and CDR2 sequences are SNHLY and FYNNEI. CDR3 loop: CASNIPGEGEQYF. The DNA for the CDR3 is TGTGCCAGCAATATTCCAGGGGAGGGCGAGCAGTACTTC.

The chain uses TRBV10-2 and TRBJ1-3, with D maybe TRBD1 (5 bases). This CDR3 has 16 amino acids. Germline-derived CDR1 and CDR2 are WSHSY and SAAADI. Trimming pared 6 bases from V and 4 bases from J, leaving 19 bases between. For the CDR3, the DNA is TGCGCCAGCAGACCTGGCGGACACCCCCGGGGAAACACCATATATTTT. This sequence encodes CASRPGGHPRGNTIYF.

CDR3 protein: CASSVDSINEQFF. Written as DNA, the CDR3 is TGTGCCAGTAGTGTTGACAGCATCAATGAGCAGTTCTTC. This sequence joins TRBV19 and TRBJ2-1; tentatively, D is TRBD1 (5 bases). The CDR3 spans 13 residues. Germline V gene sequence: CDR1 LNHDA, CDR2 SQIVND (reference sequence). Trimming shortened V by 5 bases and J by 6 bases, and 11 bases separated the two germline ends.

V gene TRBV28 combines with J gene TRBJ1-3; no clear D. The V and J ends lost 2 bases and 4 bases respectively, with 6 bases between them. This CDR3 comprises 13 residues. Germline CDR1 reads MDHEN; CDR2 reads SYDVKM. The CDR3: CASSLRAGNTIYF. CDR3 DNA sequence: TGTGCCAGCAGTTTAAGGGCCGGAAACACCATATATTTT. Full variable domain (missing parts from reference TRBV28 and TRBJ1-3): DVKVTQSSRYLVKRTGEKVFLECVQDMDHENMFWYRQDPGLGLRLIYFSYDVKMKEKGDIPEGYSVSREKKERFSLILESASTNQTSMYLCASSLRAGNTIYFGEGSWLTVV.

This rearrangement joins TRBV11-2 to TRBJ1-1; tentatively, D is TRBD1 (5 bases). From germline, CDR1 is SGHAT and CDR2 FQNNGV. V was cut by 5 bases and J by 11 bases, with 15 bases left in between. The CDR3 extends over 12 amino acids. In DNA form, the CDR3 reads TGTGCCAGCAGCCCAGGTATGGGGGACGCTTTCTTT. Translated, it gives CASSPGMGDAFF.

This clone was picked up a small number of times. The chain recombines TRBV7-6 with TRBJ2-7, with 7 bases matching TRBD2. The CDR3 is made up of 12 amino acids. V lost 3 bases, J lost 6 bases, and 2 bases stayed unmatched. CDR1 and CDR2 from the germline V gene are SGHVS and FNYEAQ. CDR3 region: CASSFPGGEQYF. CDR3 DNA sequence: TGTGCCAGCAGCTTCCCGGGAGGCGAGCAGTACTTC.

This clone was recorded once. V is TRBV4-2 and J is TRBJ2-1, with D possibly being TRBD1 (6 bases). CDR1 and CDR2 (germline): LGHNA, YNFKEQ. The CDR3 length is 17 residues. Trimming pared 2 bases from V and 2 bases from J, leaving 16 bases between. In nucleotides, the CDR3 is TGTGCCAGCAGCCAAACACCGGCGGCAGGGGCCTACAATGAGCAGTTCTTC. It translates to CASSQTPAAGAYNEQFF.

The CDR3 DNA reads TGTGCCAGTAGCGGGAGCACAGATACGCAGTATTTT. Amino acid sequence: CASSGSTDTQYF. The gene calls are TRBV19 and TRBJ2-3, with no clear D. V lost 6 bases to trimming and J lost 0 bases, with 4 bases between them. This CDR3 has 12 residues. Germline-derived CDR1 and CDR2 are LNHDA and SQIVND (reference sequence).

The rearrangement joins TRBV3-1 (or the pseudogene TRBV3-2) to TRBJ2-3, with 10 bases identical to TRBD1. The germline V gene has CDR1 LGHDT and CDR2 YNNKEL (reference sequence). This CDR3 comprises 14 residues. The V gene end was trimmed by 4 bases and the J gene end by 6 bases; junction bases not matched to a gene: 4. The CDR3 DNA sequence: TGTGCCAGCAGCCCGACAGGGGGCGTCGATACGCAGTATTTT. Protein sequence: CASSPTGGVDTQYF.

The V and J genes are TRBV19 and TRBJ2-7; TRBD2 matches at 16 bases. The CDR3 contains 16 residues. Trimming took 4 bases from V and 2 from J; bases not matched to a gene: 2. Germline CDR1 and CDR2: LNHDA and SQIVND (reference sequence). The CDR3 spells CASSTGTSGRAYEQYF. In nucleotides, the CDR3 is TGTGCCAGTAGTACCGGGACTAGCGGGAGGGCCTACGAGCAGTACTTC.